The sequence of this T cell receptor beta chain was determined in a study of blood T cell repertoires in COVID-19. Study-level information: Acute-phase and convalescent COVID-19 samples originated in the United States, Italy and Spain. T cells, B-cell-depleted T cells, or PBMCs provided the cDNA or gDNA that served as material.

Trimming removed 4 bases from V and 4 bases from J; junction bases left unmatched: 4. Germline V lookup: CDR1 SGHRS, CDR2 YFSETQ. This CDR3 has 14 amino acids. In the study's own analysis: Using reference gene primer amplification, nucleated cell counts were estimated. TCRdb's copy holds only in-frame clones and misses some; the assay was immunoSEQ multiplex PCR. V and J calls and clone size are those listed in that table; D and trimming were worked out from the DNA. This sample carries about 260,000 clones, about 87% of them seen once, and the ten largest clones take less than 3%. Sequencing used peripheral blood. This sequence was found in a woman aged 45 to 65 with acute or convalescent COVID-19. The V call is TRBV5-1, the J call TRBJ1-3, with 8 bases that match TRBD1. The CDR3 DNA reads TGCGCCAGCAGCATTGGGACAGGAGGAAACACCATATATTTT. Translating gives CASSIGTGGNTIYF.